The next 18 T cell receptor beta chains were all read from a single sample in a study of T cells expressing NK-cell markers. TCRdb reanalyzed the 5' RACE reads, giving one entry per CDR3 protein sequence and no DNA. The ten top clones account for roughly 12%, within a sample of 130,000 to 150,000 distinct CDR3 sequences. The sample taken for sequencing was blood T cells: a sorted CD56 or NKG2C T cell subset, CD4+ or CD8+ T cells, or bulk PBMC T cells (not recorded which). The receptors were sampled from a man aged 18 to 30 in good health.

The chain's CDR3 is CASSFHHGDSGANVLTF. V usage is TRBV27 and J usage is TRBJ2-6. CDR1 and CDR2 (germline): MNHEY, SMNVEV (reference sequence). The CDR3 has 17 amino acids.

The gene calls are TRBV6-2 or TRBV6-3 and TRBJ2-5; there is no DNA to check the TCRdb D call of TRBD1. This CDR3 region has 12 residues. Germline CDR1 is MNHEY and CDR2 is SVGEGT. CDR3 protein: CASRTGIETQYF.

The chain is built from TRBV5-5 and TRBJ2-1; TCRdb's D gene call, TRBD1, goes unchecked for lack of DNA. Germline V CDR1 and CDR2: SGHKS, YYEKEE (reference sequence). This CDR3 is built from 15 residues. The CDR3 here is CASSLVGTYYNEQFF.

The CDR3 region is CASSLMARDEAFF. The rearrangement uses TRBV5-4 and TRBJ1-1; without DNA, the TCRdb call of TRBD1 cannot be checked. The CDR3 totals 13 residues. Germline loops: CDR1 SGHNT, CDR2 YYREEE (reference sequence). Full variable domain (remainder filled in from reference TRBV5-4 and TRBJ1-1): ETGVTQSPTHLIKTRGQQVTLRCSSQSGHNTVSWYQQALGQGPQFIFQYYREEENGRGNFPPRFSGLQFPNYSSELNVNALELDDSALYLCASSLMARDEAFFGQGTRLTVV.

The V and J genes are TRBV20-1 and TRBJ2-1; without DNA, the TCRdb call of TRBD2 cannot be checked. Germline lookup yields CDR1 DFQATT and CDR2 SNEGSKA (reference sequence). The CDR3 is 16 residues long. CDR3: CSARPSLAGPYNEQFF.

V and J are TRBV20-1 and TRBJ2-3; the D gene TCRdb calls, TRBD2, cannot be checked with no DNA. The germline V gene encodes CDR1 DFQATT and CDR2 SNEGSKA (reference sequence). The CDR3 contains 14 residues. This chain's CDR3 is CSASNGGVDLTQYF.

The chain couples TRBV28 to TRBJ2-5. This CDR3 region has 14 residues. The germline gives CDR1 MDHEN, CDR2 SYDVKM. CDR3 amino acids: CASSFGDGQETQYF.

V is TRBV6-1 and J is TRBJ2-5; TCRdb picks TRBD1, but there is no DNA to check that call. This CDR3 region has 14 residues. Germline lookup yields CDR1 MNHNS and CDR2 SASEGT. CDR3: CASTTDRLQETQYF.

The rearrangement links TRBV5-1 to TRBJ2-2; the TRBD1 assignment by TCRdb is unverifiable without DNA. The CDR3 has 15 residues. The germline V gene encodes CDR1 SGHRS and CDR2 YFSETQ. The CDR3 here is CASSATGGTTGELFF. The whole variable domain, filled in from reference TRBV5-1 and TRBJ2-2, reads KAGVTQTPRYLIKTRGQQVTLSCSPISGHRSVSWYQQTPGQGLQFLFEYFSETQRNKGNFPGRFSGRQFSNSRSEMNVSTLELGDSALYLCASSATGGTTGELFFGEGSRLTVL.

The chain uses TRBV12-3 or TRBV12-4 and TRBJ2-5; TCRdb picks TRBD1, but there is no DNA to check that call. The length of the CDR3 is 18 residues. CDR3 amino acids: CASSPYLGADVEVGTQYF.

The chain links TRBV5-5 to TRBJ1-6. The CDR3 totals 16 residues. Germline assignment: CDR1 SGHKS and CDR2 YYEKEE (reference sequence). CDR3 amino acids: CASTRFQAADNSPLHF.

The V call is TRBV12-3 or TRBV12-4, the J call TRBJ2-7; the D gene TCRdb calls, TRBD1, cannot be checked with no DNA. The CDR3 contains 14 residues. CDR3 region: CASSPRTGSGEQYF.

This chain links TRBV11-2 with TRBJ2-2; TCRdb proposes TRBD1, but this gene call is untestable without DNA. CDR3 length equals 18 residues. Germline V gene data show CDR1 as SGHAT and CDR2 as FQNNGV. CDR3 protein: CASSPRGVGFDWAGELFF.

CDR3 in amino acids: CASSPSIAGVETQYF. The chain couples TRBV3-1 to TRBJ2-5. Germline loops: CDR1 LGHDT, CDR2 YNNKEL (reference sequence). This CDR3 has 15 residues.

This chain joins TRBV24-1 and TRBJ2-1. The CDR3 runs to 12 residues. The germline V gene encodes CDR1 KGHDR and CDR2 SFDVKD. The CDR3 here is CATSESYNEQFF.

The rearrangement uses TRBV11-2 and TRBJ2-1; absent DNA, TCRdb's TRBD2 call cannot be checked. Germline assignment: CDR1 SGHAT and CDR2 FQNNGV. CDR3 size: 15 residues. The CDR3 loop reads CASSSYSGTRNEQFF. Filled out from reference TRBV11-2 and TRBJ2-1, the complete variable domain reads EAGVAQSPRYKIIEKRQSVAFWCNPISGHATLYWYQQILGQGPKLLIQFQNNGVVDDSQLPKDRFSAERLKGVDSTLKIQPAKLEDSAVYLCASSSYSGTRNEQFFGPGTRLTVL.

J is TRBJ2-7 and V is TRBV5-6. Germline V CDR1 and CDR2: SGHDT, YYEEEE. This CDR3 spans 12 amino acids. The chain's CDR3 is CASSLVGNEQYF.

The rearrangement uses TRBV5-5 and TRBJ2-2; TCRdb designates TRBD2, a call that cannot be tested without DNA. Germline-derived CDR1 and CDR2 are SGHKS and YYEKEE (reference sequence). The CDR3 is 14 residues long. The CDR3 reads CASRGWRSTGELFF.